This TCR beta chain appears in the sequencing data of a study of T cells in Graves' hyperthyroidism and ophthalmopathy. Germline CDR1 is SGHRS and CDR2 is YFSETQ. The CDR3 extends over 17 amino acids. Unmatched junction bases numbered 12, after V lost 4 bases and J lost 2 bases. RNA transcripts gave rise to amplified TCR beta CDR3 regions. The primer set for the first-round RT-PCR of the TCR CDR3 was HTBI. A single record per CDR3 protein comes from TCRdb applying MiXCR to the multiplex PCR reads. The sample lists under 450,000 distinct CDR3 sequences; roughly a sixth were seen once. The table lists this clonotype with a few counts.

The specimen sequenced was blood. The V gene is TRBV5-1, the J gene TRBJ2-3; 8 positions match TRBD2. This receptor was identified in a woman in her twenties or thirties with Graves' hyperthyroidism that later progressed to Graves' ophthalmopathy. CDR3: CASSATSVLEYTDTQYF. CDR3 nucleotide sequence: TGCGCCAGCAGCGCGACTAGCGTCCTGGAGTACACAGATACGCAGTATTTT.